The clone carrying this T cell receptor (beta chain) was counted at least ten times. Antigen unknown. Germline loops: CDR1 WSHSY, CDR2 SAAADI. This CDR3 contains 15 residues. The ends were cut back, 4 bases at V and 0 bases at J, with 10 bases in the middle. This specimen comes from a study of naive and memory T cell subsets. The study's findings and limits: The RNA method is potentially sensitive to activation and differentiation changes.

TCR cDNA received a 3' ligated oligonucleotide that carried a UMI. RNA was extracted from approximately 2.6 ml of whole blood of healthy adults. Ligated cDNA underwent four rounds of PCR with nested alpha and beta constant region primers and SP2. TCRdb re-called the 5' RACE reads through MiXCR, storing one row per CDR3 protein. The sample holds roughly 60,000 distinct CDR3 sequences, approximately 8% seen once. The source is a female donor in good health. This chain uses TRBV10-2 with TRBJ1-3; the D gene is possibly TRBD1 (5 bases). This chain's CDR3 is CASSGTGRSGNTIYF. DNA for the CDR3: TGCGCCAGCAGTGGTACAGGCCGCTCTGGAAACACCATATATTTT.